This TCR beta chain stems from a study of PD-1 blockade in classical Hodgkin lymphoma. Whole-study findings and limits: Baseline diversity resembling that of newly diagnosed patients was seen in complete responders.

Described time point: cycle 4 day 1 (C4D1), after 6 weeks of nivolumab. Each patient's relapse followed autologous stem cell transplantation, and brentuximab vedotin exposure varied. Germline values: CDR1 SGHRS, CDR2 YFSETQ. Trimming cost V 0 bases and J 4 bases, with 5 bases left between them. The CDR3 totals 14 residues. Assay: immunoSEQ multiplex PCR; the TCRdb copy retains only in-frame clones and omits some. The sample shows roughly 36,000 clones, more than 60% of them seen only once. This clone was seen once. Its antigen is undetermined. The V gene is TRBV5-1, the J gene TRBJ1-6, with no clear D. Sequencing was performed on peripheral blood mononuclear cells (PBMCs), taken before the fourth cycle of nivolumab. The TCR comes from a human donor with classical Hodgkin lymphoma. CDR3: CASSLELYNSPLHF. The CDR3 region has the DNA TGCGCCAGCAGCTTGGAGTTGTATAATTCACCCCTCCACTTT.